This entry lists 14 T cell receptor beta chains sequenced from one sample in a study of neurological immune-mediated disorders. TCRdb itself ran the 5' RACE reads through MiXCR, one entry per CDR3 protein. The profile covers more than 45,000 distinct CDR3 sequences, with 10% appearing a single time and 21% taken by the ten largest. Material: PBMCs. These receptors were taken from a woman aged 35 to 49 with HTLV-1-associated myelopathy (HAM/TSP).

Many counts were recorded for this clonotype. This rearrangement joins TRBV7-9 to TRBJ1-3; D uncertain. The ends were cut back, 5 bases at V and 3 bases at J, with 8 bases in the middle. This CDR3 region has 13 residues. Germline loops: CDR1 SEHNR, CDR2 FQNEAQ (reference sequence). The chain's CDR3 is CASSPSYGNTIYF. CDR3 bases: TGTGCCAGCAGCCCGAGTTATGGAAACACCATATATTTT.

This clonotype was detected ten times or more. The chain joins TRBV9 to TRBJ2-5; a possible D gene is TRBD1 (6 bases). CDR1 is SGDLS, CDR2 YYNGEE, per germline. V gave up 0 bases and J gave up 5 bases, with 17 bases separating them. This CDR3 is 16 amino acids long. For the CDR3, the DNA is TGTGCCAGCAGCGTAGACACAGGGTCCCTAGGGGAGACCCAGTACTTC. Translating gives CASSVDTGSLGETQYF.

Note on this clonotype: A much larger clone lies one base from this, so it may be a read error. The V call is TRBV7-9, the J call TRBJ2-5; TRBD2 agrees at 9 bases. Germline V gene lookup returns CDR1 SEHNR and CDR2 FQNEAQ (reference sequence). J lost 3 bases, V lost 10 bases, and 12 bases had no gene match. The CDR3 contains 15 residues. The CDR3 DNA follows: TGTGCCAACAGACTTAAAGCGGGGGGAAAAGAGACCCAGTACTTC. Amino acid sequence: CANRLKAGGKETQYF. Filled out from reference TRBV7-9 and TRBJ2-5, the complete variable domain reads DTGVSQNPRHKITKRGQNVTFRCDPISEHNRLYWYRQTLGQGPEFLTYFQNEAQLEKSRLLSDRFSAERPKGSFSTLEIQRTEQGDSAMYLCANRLKAGGKETQYFGPGTRLLVL.

Concerning this clonotype: Mismatch with germline at one junction end may stem from a read error. This chain uses TRBV19 with TRBJ2-7; maybe TRBD1 (6 bases). The CDR3 has 15 amino acids. Germline CDR1 reads LNHDA; CDR2 reads SQIVND (reference sequence). CDR3 nucleotide sequence: TGTGCCAGTAGTATAGATCTCGCCAGGGGATACGAGCCGTACTTC. The encoded protein is CASSIDLARGYEPYF.

The rearrangement links TRBV5-5 to TRBJ2-3; D may be TRBD1 (5 bases). The CDR3 is 15 amino acids. The V gene lost 0 bases and the J gene lost 3 bases, with 11 bases spanning the gap. The V gene's germline CDR1 is SGHKS and CDR2 YYEKEE (reference sequence). CDR3 DNA: TGTGCCAGCAGCTTGGAAGCCAGGGCGACAGATACGCAGTATTTT. It translates to CASSLEARATDTQYF.

This clonotype has a handful of counts. The V and J genes are TRBV6-2 or TRBV6-3 and TRBJ2-2; D uncertain. V lost 3 bases, J lost 7 bases, and 15 bases lay in between. In germline, CDR1 is MNHEY, CDR2 SVGEGT. The CDR3 is 15 residues long. The CDR3 spells CASSYSRPRSGELFF. The DNA of the CDR3 is TGTGCCAGCAGTTATAGTCGCCCGCGTAGCGGGGAGCTGTTTTTT.

This clonotype appeared many times. The chain recombines TRBV7-2 with TRBJ2-7; D not certain. V lost 2 bases, J lost 7 bases, and 12 bases lay in between. CDR1 SGHTA and CDR2 FQGNSA come from the germline V gene. This CDR3 has 13 amino acids. CDR3 nucleotide sequence: TGTGCCAGCAGCTTAAGGACCCCACCGGAGCAGTACTTC. It encodes CASSLRTPPEQYF. Together with reference TRBV7-2 and TRBJ2-7, the CDR3 gives the full variable domain: GAGVSQSPSNKVTEKGKDVELRCDPISGHTALYWYRQSLGQGLEFLIYFQGNSAPDKSGLPSDRFSAERTGGSVSTLTIQRTQQEDSAVYLCASSLRTPPEQYFGPGTRLTVT.

This clonotype was found many times. The genes are TRBV7-2 and TRBJ1-2; D remains unclear. The CDR3 length is 14 residues. CDR1 is SGHTA, CDR2 FQGNSA, per germline. The V end lost 7 bases, the J end lost 6 bases, and 18 bases lay between the germline ends. The CDR3 loop is CASMLNGGWDGYTF. Written as DNA, the CDR3 is TGTGCCAGCATGCTTAACGGAGGTTGGGATGGCTACACCTTC.

This clonotype was observed at least ten times. The chain recombines TRBV5-1 with TRBJ2-2; possibly TRBD1 or TRBD2 for D (5 bases each). Germline lookup yields CDR1 SGHRS and CDR2 YFSETQ. Trimming cost V 5 bases and J 0 bases, with 11 bases left between them. The CDR3 spans 15 residues. This CDR3 reads CASRGGTANTGELFF. CDR3 nucleotides: TGCGCCAGCAGAGGTGGGACCGCGAACACCGGGGAGCTGTTTTTT.

Many counts were recorded for this clonotype. This chain uses TRBV7-2 with TRBJ2-3; D is uncertain. Germline V gene data show CDR1 as SGHTA and CDR2 as FQGNSA. V lost 8 bases, J lost 3 bases, and 15 bases lay in between. The CDR3 covers 14 residues. This CDR3 is CASVWAAITDTQYF. CDR3 DNA sequence: TGTGCCAGCGTCTGGGCTGCAATAACAGATACGCAGTATTTT.

This clonotype was detected ten times or more. The chain uses TRBV7-2 and TRBJ2-7; 7 positions agree with TRBD2. Germline V CDR1 and CDR2: SGHTA, FQGNSA. V shed 5 bases and J 9 bases; nucleotides not matched to a gene: 7. This CDR3 has 12 residues. CDR3 sequence (DNA): TGTGCCAGCAGCATGGCTGGGGGGGGGCAGTACTTC. Translating it yields CASSMAGGGQYF.

In this sample, this clonotype turned up many times. CDR3 sequence reads: CASSLEVGAQTQYF. The CDR3, as DNA: TGTGCCAGCAGCTTGGAAGTGGGCGCGCAGACCCAGTACTTC. V and J are TRBV5-6 and TRBJ2-5, with D uncertain. Germline lookup yields CDR1 SGHDT and CDR2 YYEEEE. The germline V and J ends were trimmed by 0 bases and 6 bases, with 12 bases remaining between them. This CDR3 is built from 14 residues. The full variable domain, rest sourced from reference TRBV5-6 and TRBJ2-5, is DAGVTQSPTHLIKTRGQQVTLRCSPKSGHDTVSWYQQALGQGPQFIFQYYEEEERQRGNFPDRFSGHQFPNYSSELNVNALLLGDSALYLCASSLEVGAQTQYFGPGTRLLVL.

This clonotype has ten or more counts. The V and J genes are TRBV14 and TRBJ1-5; D not certain. CDR3 length: 13 residues. V was cut by 2 bases and J by 1 base, with 3 bases left in between. Germline V lookup: CDR1 SGHDN, CDR2 FVKESK. The DNA for the CDR3 is TGTGCCAGCAGCCAAACAAGCAATCAGCCCCAGCATTTT. It yields the protein CASSQTSNQPQHF.

This clonotype was picked up a small number of times. This may be a read error: a much more frequent sequence differs by one nucleotide. The rearrangement uses TRBV29-1 and TRBJ2-1; D call uncertain. Germline lookup yields CDR1 SQVTM and CDR2 ANQGSEA. CDR3 length equals 11 residues. The CDR3 region has the DNA TGCAGCGTTAGGATAGAGACTTGGCGGCTCTTC. Translating gives CSVRIETWRLF.